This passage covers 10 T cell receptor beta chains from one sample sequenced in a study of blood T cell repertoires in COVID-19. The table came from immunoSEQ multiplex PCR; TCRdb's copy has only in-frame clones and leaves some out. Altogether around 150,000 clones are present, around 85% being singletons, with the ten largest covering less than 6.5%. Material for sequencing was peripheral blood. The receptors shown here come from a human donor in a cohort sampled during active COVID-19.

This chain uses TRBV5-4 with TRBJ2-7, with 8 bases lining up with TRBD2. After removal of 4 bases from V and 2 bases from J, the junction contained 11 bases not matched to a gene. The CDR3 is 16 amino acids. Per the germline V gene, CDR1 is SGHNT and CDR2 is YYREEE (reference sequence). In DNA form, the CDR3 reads TGTGCCAGCAGCCCTGTCGCTAGCGGGTCCGCCTACGAGCAGTACTTC. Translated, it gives CASSPVASGSAYEQYF.

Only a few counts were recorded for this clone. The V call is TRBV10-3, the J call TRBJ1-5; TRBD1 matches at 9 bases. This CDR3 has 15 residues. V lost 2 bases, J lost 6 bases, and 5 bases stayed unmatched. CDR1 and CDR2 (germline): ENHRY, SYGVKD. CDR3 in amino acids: CAISEGTGISQPQHF. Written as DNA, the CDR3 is TGTGCCATCAGTGAGGGGACAGGGATTAGTCAGCCCCAGCATTTT.

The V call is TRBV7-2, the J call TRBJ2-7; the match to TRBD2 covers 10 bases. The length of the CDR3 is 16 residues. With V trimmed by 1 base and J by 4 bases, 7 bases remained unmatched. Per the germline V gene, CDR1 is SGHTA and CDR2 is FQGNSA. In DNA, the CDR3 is TGTGCCAGCAGCTTAGGGCAGCGGGAGGGCCGGTACGAGCAGTACTTC. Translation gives CASSLGQREGRYEQYF. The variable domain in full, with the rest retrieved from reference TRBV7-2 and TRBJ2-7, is GAGVSQSPSNKVTEKGKDVELRCDPISGHTALYWYRQSLGQGLEFLIYFQGNSAPDKSGLPSDRFSAERTGGSVSTLTIQRTQQEDSAVYLCASSLGQREGRYEQYFGPGTRLTVT.

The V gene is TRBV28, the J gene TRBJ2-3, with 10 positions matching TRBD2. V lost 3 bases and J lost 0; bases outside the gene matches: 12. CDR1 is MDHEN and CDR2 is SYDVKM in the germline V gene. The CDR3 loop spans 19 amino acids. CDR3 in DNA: TGTGCCAGCAGTTTCTTCGCTAGCGGGGGCATCTCTAGCACAGATACGCAGTATTTT. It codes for CASSFFASGGISSTDTQYF.

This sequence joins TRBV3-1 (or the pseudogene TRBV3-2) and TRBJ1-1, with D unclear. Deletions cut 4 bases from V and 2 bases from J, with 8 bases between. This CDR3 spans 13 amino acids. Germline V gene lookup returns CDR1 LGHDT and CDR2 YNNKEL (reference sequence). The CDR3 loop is CASSPLRNTEAFF. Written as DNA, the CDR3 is TGTGCCAGCAGCCCCCTTCGTAACACTGAAGCTTTCTTT.

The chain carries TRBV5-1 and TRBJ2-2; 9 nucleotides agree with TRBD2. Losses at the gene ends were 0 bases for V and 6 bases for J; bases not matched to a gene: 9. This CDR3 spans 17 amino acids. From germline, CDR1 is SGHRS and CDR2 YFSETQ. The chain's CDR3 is CASSLAVFSGSAGELFF. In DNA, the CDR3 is TGCGCCAGCAGCTTGGCGGTTTTTAGCGGGAGTGCCGGGGAGCTGTTTTTT.

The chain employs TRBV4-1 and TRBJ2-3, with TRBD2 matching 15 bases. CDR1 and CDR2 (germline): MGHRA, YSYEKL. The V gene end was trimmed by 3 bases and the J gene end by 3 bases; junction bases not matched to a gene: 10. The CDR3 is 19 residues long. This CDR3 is CASSHKKGLAGGRTDTQYF. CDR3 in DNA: TGCGCCAGCAGCCATAAGAAAGGACTAGCGGGGGGGCGAACAGATACGCAGTATTTT.

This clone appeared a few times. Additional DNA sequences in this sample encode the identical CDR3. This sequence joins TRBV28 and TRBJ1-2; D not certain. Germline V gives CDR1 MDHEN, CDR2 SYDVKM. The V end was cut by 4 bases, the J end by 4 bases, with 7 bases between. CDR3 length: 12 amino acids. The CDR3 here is CASSSTVYGYTF. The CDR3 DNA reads TGTGCCAGCAGTTCCACGGTCTATGGCTACACCTTC.

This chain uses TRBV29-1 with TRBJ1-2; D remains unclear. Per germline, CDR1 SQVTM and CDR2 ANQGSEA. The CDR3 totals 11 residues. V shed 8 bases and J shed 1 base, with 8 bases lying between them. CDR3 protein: CSLGDNYGYTF. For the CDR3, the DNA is TGCAGCCTCGGGGATAACTATGGCTACACCTTC.

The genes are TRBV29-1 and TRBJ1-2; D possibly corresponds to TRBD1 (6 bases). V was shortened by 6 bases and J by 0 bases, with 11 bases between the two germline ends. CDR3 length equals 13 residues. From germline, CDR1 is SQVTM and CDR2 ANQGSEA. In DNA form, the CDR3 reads TGCAGCGTGGCGGACAGAACTAACTATGGCTACACCTTC. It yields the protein CSVADRTNYGYTF.